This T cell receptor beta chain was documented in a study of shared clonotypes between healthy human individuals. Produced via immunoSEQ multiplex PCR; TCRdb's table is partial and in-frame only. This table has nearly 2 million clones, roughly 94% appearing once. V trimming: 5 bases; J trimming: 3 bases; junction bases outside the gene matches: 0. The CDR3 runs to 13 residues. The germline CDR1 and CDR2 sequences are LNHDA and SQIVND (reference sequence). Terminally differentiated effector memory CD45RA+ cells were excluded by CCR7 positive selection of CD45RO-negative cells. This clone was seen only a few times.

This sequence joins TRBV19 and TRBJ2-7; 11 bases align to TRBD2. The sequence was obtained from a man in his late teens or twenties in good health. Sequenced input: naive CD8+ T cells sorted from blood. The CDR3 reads CASSLAGGYEQYF. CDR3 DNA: TGTGCCAGTAGTCTAGCGGGAGGCTACGAGCAGTACTTC.